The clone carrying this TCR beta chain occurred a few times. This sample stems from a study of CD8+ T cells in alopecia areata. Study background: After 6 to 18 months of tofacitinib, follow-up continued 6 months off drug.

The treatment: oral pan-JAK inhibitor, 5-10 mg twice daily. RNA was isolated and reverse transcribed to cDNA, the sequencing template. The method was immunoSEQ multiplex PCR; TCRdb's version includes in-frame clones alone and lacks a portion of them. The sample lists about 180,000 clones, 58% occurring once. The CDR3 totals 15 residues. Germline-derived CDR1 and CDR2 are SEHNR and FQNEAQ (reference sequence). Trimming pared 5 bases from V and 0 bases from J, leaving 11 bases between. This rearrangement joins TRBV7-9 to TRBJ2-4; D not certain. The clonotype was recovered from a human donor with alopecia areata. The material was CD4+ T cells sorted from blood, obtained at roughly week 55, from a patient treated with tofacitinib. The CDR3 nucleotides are TGTGCCAGCAGCCTCGACGGCCTAGCCAAAAACATTCAGTACTTC. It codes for CASSLDGLAKNIQYF.